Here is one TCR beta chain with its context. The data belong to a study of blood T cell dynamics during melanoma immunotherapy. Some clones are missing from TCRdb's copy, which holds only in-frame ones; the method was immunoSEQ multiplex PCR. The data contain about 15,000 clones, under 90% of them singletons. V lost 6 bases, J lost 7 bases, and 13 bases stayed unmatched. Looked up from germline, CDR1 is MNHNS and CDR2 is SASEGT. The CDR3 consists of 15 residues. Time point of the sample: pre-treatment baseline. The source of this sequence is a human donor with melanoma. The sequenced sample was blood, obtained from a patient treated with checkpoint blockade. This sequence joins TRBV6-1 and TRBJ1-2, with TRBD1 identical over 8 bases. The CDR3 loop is CASSYQIDGQGGYTF. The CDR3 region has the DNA TGTGCCAGCAGCTACCAAATTGATGGACAGGGTGGCTACACCTTC.